This is a list of T cell receptor beta chains from one sample in a study of regulatory T cells in long-lasting Graves disease. TCRdb re-called the multiplex PCR reads through MiXCR, storing one row per CDR3 protein. The repertoire has roughly 530,000 distinct CDR3 sequences, 15% to 20% of them found once; the top ten carry more than 20%. The same sample was also used in a study of T cells in Graves' hyperthyroidism and ophthalmopathy.

This sample comprised peripheral blood mononuclear cells (PBMCs), obtained at new diagnosis, from a patient treated with antithyroid drugs. These receptors came from a woman aged 35 to 60 with Graves disease. The CDR3 runs from the conserved cysteine through the conserved F or W. Each record gives: clone size, J gene, V gene, D gene, CDR3 protein, CDR3 DNA. D genes are given only for firm matches. The listing skips clone size in some rows; elsewhere it reads once, few, many or a size class.

clone_size: few
j_call: TRBJ1-4
v_call: TRBV19
d_call: .
cdr3_aa: CASTPTGRTIPPELFF
cdr3_nt: TGTGCCAGTACCCCTACGGGCAGGACGATACCCCCGGAACTGTTTTTT

clone_size: few
j_call: TRBJ2-1
v_call: TRBV5-5
d_call: .
cdr3_aa: CASSSRLHNEQFF
cdr3_nt: TGTGCCAGCAGCTCCCGCCTTCACAATGAGCAGTTCTTC

clone_size: .
j_call: TRBJ2-3
v_call: TRBV12-3/TRBV12-4
d_call: .
cdr3_aa: CATSPYTGWESDTQYF
cdr3_nt: TGTGCCACCTCCCCCTATACAGGGTGGGAGTCAGATACGCAGTATTTT

clone_size: few
j_call: TRBJ2-5
v_call: TRBV5-1
d_call: .
cdr3_aa: CASTLGRTQETQYF
cdr3_nt: TGCGCCAGCACCCTCGGACGGACTCAAGAGACCCAGTACTTC

clone_size: .
j_call: TRBJ1-6
v_call: TRBV19
d_call: .
cdr3_aa: CASSMGAGLGSPLHF
cdr3_nt: TGTGCCAGTAGTATGGGAGCAGGGTTGGGATCACCCCTCCACTTT

clone_size: many
j_call: TRBJ1-5
v_call: TRBV30
d_call: .
cdr3_aa: CAWSHTSATVVGQPQHF
cdr3_nt: TGTGCCTGGAGCCACACAAGCGCTACAGTGGTGGGGCAGCCCCAGCATTTT

clone_size: many
j_call: TRBJ2-5
v_call: TRBV2
d_call: TRBD1
cdr3_aa: CASIQGDETQYF
cdr3_nt: TGTGCCAGCATTCAGGGGGACGAGACCCAGTACTTC

clone_size: .
j_call: TRBJ1-5
v_call: TRBV10-2
d_call: .
cdr3_aa: CAAASNSNQPQHF
cdr3_nt: TGCGCCGCCGCCAGTAATAGCAATCAGCCCCAGCATTTT

clone_size: .
j_call: TRBJ1-5
v_call: TRBV20-1
d_call: .
cdr3_aa: CSAPRREPQHF
cdr3_nt: TGCAGTGCTCCCCGGAGGGAGCCCCAGCATTTT

clone_size: few
j_call: TRBJ1-6
v_call: TRBV19
d_call: .
cdr3_aa: CASRPGQNSPLHF
cdr3_nt: TGTGCCAGTAGACCGGGACAAAATTCACCCCTCCACTTT

clone_size: .
j_call: TRBJ2-2
v_call: TRBV20-1
d_call: TRBD1
cdr3_aa: CSASDRGRVTGELFF
cdr3_nt: TGCAGTGCTAGCGACAGGGGGCGAGTCACCGGGGAGCTGTTTTTT

clone_size: .
j_call: TRBJ1-3
v_call: TRBV10-3
d_call: .
cdr3_aa: CAVSVPDVGNTIYF
cdr3_nt: TGTGCCGTCAGTGTTCCGGATGTTGGAAACACCATATATTTT

clone_size: .
j_call: TRBJ1-2
v_call: TRBV10-1
d_call: .
cdr3_aa: CAGPRTLFANYGYTF
cdr3_nt: TGCGCCGGGCCTCGGACTCTTTTCGCTAACTATGGCTACACCTTC

clone_size: .
j_call: TRBJ2-1
v_call: TRBV28
d_call: TRBD2
cdr3_aa: CASSLQGGGAGNEQFF
cdr3_nt: TGTGCCAGCAGTCTCCAGGGCGGGGGGGCTGGCAATGAGCAGTTCTTC

clone_size: many
j_call: TRBJ1-1
v_call: TRBV28
d_call: .
cdr3_aa: CASRPPRGSVRTEAFF
cdr3_nt: TGTGCCAGCAGGCCCCCGAGGGGCTCTGTTAGGACTGAAGCTTTCTTT

clone_size: .
j_call: TRBJ2-2
v_call: TRBV24-1
d_call: .
cdr3_aa: CATSDPGTGELFF
cdr3_nt: TGTGCCACCAGTGACCCGGGGACCGGGGAGCTGTTTTTT

clone_size: many
j_call: TRBJ1-1
v_call: TRBV7-6
d_call: .
cdr3_aa: CASSLADSQTTEAFF
cdr3_nt: TGTGCCAGCAGCTTAGCAGACAGCCAGACCACTGAAGCTTTCTTT

clone_size: few
j_call: TRBJ2-7
v_call: TRBV3-1
d_call: .
cdr3_aa: CASSQVRREQYF
cdr3_nt: TGTGCCAGCAGCCAAGTACGGCGGGAGCAGTACTTC

clone_size: many
j_call: TRBJ1-1
v_call: TRBV3-1
d_call: .
cdr3_aa: CASSLQGRSTEAFF
cdr3_nt: TGTGCCAGCAGCCTCCAGGGGCGGTCAACTGAAGCTTTCTTT

clone_size: .
j_call: TRBJ1-2
v_call: TRBV15
d_call: .
cdr3_aa: CATSRDQFGYTF
cdr3_nt: TGTGCCACCAGCAGAGATCAGTTCGGCTACACCTTC

clone_size: many
j_call: TRBJ1-6
v_call: TRBV6-5
d_call: .
cdr3_aa: CASSYGPGPSSF
cdr3_nt: TGTGCCAGCAGTTACGGACCGGGACCTTCATCATTT

clone_size: many
j_call: TRBJ2-1
v_call: TRBV7-9
d_call: TRBD2
cdr3_aa: CASSLAGVAGEQFF
cdr3_nt: TGTGCCAGCAGCTTAGCTGGCGTAGCGGGTGAGCAGTTCTTC

clone_size: many
j_call: TRBJ1-5
v_call: TRBV7-2
d_call: .
cdr3_aa: CASSLAGSSNQPQHF
cdr3_nt: TGTGCCAGCAGCTTAGCAGGGTCTAGCAATCAGCCCCAGCATTTT

clone_size: few
j_call: TRBJ1-5
v_call: TRBV7-9
d_call: .
cdr3_aa: CASSLGGTLDQPQHF
cdr3_nt: TGTGCCAGCAGCTTAGGTGGGACACTAGATCAGCCCCAGCATTTT

clone_size: many
j_call: TRBJ2-3
v_call: TRBV20-1
d_call: TRBD2
cdr3_aa: CSATRTSGGITDTQYF
cdr3_nt: TGCAGTGCTACACGGACTAGCGGGGGTATCACAGATACGCAGTATTTT

clone_size: few
j_call: TRBJ1-1
v_call: TRBV5-1
d_call: .
cdr3_aa: CASGEGGLNTEAFF
cdr3_nt: TGCGCCAGCGGGGAGGGGGGCCTGAACACTGAAGCTTTCTTT

clone_size: many
j_call: TRBJ1-1
v_call: TRBV6-2/TRBV6-3
d_call: .
cdr3_aa: CASSYGHLNTEAFF
cdr3_nt: TGTGCCAGCAGTTACGGACACTTGAACACTGAAGCTTTCTTT

clone_size: many
j_call: TRBJ2-7
v_call: TRBV28
d_call: .
cdr3_aa: CASSRWGRRETNEQYF
cdr3_nt: TGTGCCAGCAGTCGCTGGGGCCGCAGGGAGACAAACGAGCAGTACTTC

clone_size: .
j_call: TRBJ2-3
v_call: TRBV6-5
d_call: .
cdr3_aa: CASSYSGFRVPPDTQYF
cdr3_nt: TGTGCCAGCAGTTACTCGGGATTTAGGGTGCCCCCAGATACGCAGTATTTT

clone_size: few
j_call: TRBJ1-2
v_call: TRBV5-1
d_call: .
cdr3_aa: CASSASDKGMMKDGYTF
cdr3_nt: TGCGCCAGCAGCGCGTCGGACAAGGGGATGATGAAGGATGGCTACACCTTC

clone_size: few
j_call: TRBJ1-6
v_call: TRBV4-1
d_call: TRBD1
cdr3_aa: CASSQKQGAPWSPLHF
cdr3_nt: TGCGCCAGCAGCCAGAAACAGGGGGCCCCTTGGTCACCCCTCCACTTT

clone_size: once
j_call: TRBJ2-7
v_call: TRBV29-1
d_call: .
cdr3_aa: CSVEGTEGSYEQYF
cdr3_nt: TGCAGCGTTGAAGGGACGGAGGGCTCCTACGAGCAGTACTTC

clone_size: .
j_call: TRBJ2-7
v_call: TRBV19
d_call: .
cdr3_aa: CASSMGLRFEQYF
cdr3_nt: TGTGCCAGTAGTATGGGACTGCGGTTCGAGCAGTACTTC

clone_size: many
j_call: TRBJ2-1
v_call: TRBV7-3
d_call: TRBD2
cdr3_aa: CASNHQAGGRSYNEQFF
cdr3_nt: TGTGCCAGCAACCATCAAGCGGGGGGGCGGTCCTACAATGAGCAGTTCTTC

clone_size: .
j_call: TRBJ1-1
v_call: TRBV7-8
d_call: TRBD1
cdr3_aa: CASSLAGQGMSAEAFF
cdr3_nt: TGTGCCAGCAGCTTAGCAGGACAGGGGATGTCAGCTGAAGCTTTCTTT

clone_size: .
j_call: TRBJ2-1
v_call: TRBV19
d_call: TRBD2
cdr3_aa: CASSLSGGALYNEQFF
cdr3_nt: TGTGCCAGTAGTCTTAGCGGGGGGGCTCTCTACAATGAGCAGTTCTTC

clone_size: .
j_call: TRBJ2-2
v_call: TRBV30
d_call: .
cdr3_aa: CAWIQRNTGELFF
cdr3_nt: TGTGCCTGGATCCAGCGAAACACCGGGGAGCTGTTTTTT

clone_size: .
j_call: TRBJ1-3
v_call: TRBV27
d_call: .
cdr3_aa: CASSLSGAVGNTIYF
cdr3_nt: TGTGCCAGCAGTTTATCAGGGGCGGTTGGAAACACCATATATTTT

clone_size: .
j_call: TRBJ2-3
v_call: TRBV19
d_call: .
cdr3_aa: CASSIEAGIADTQYF
cdr3_nt: TGTGCCAGTAGTATAGAGGCAGGTATAGCAGATACGCAGTATTTT

clone_size: .
j_call: TRBJ2-1
v_call: TRBV11-2
d_call: TRBD1
cdr3_aa: CASSLETQTGFNEQFF
cdr3_nt: TGTGCCAGCAGCTTAGAGACGCAGACAGGGTTCAATGAGCAGTTCTTC

clone_size: .
j_call: TRBJ1-5
v_call: TRBV19
d_call: .
cdr3_aa: CASSEKRQPQHF
cdr3_nt: TGTGCCAGTAGTGAAAAACGTCAGCCCCAGCATTTT

clone_size: many
j_call: TRBJ2-7
v_call: TRBV7-8
d_call: .
cdr3_aa: CASSKGHHEQYF
cdr3_nt: TGTGCCAGCAGCAAGGGACACCACGAGCAGTACTTC

clone_size: few
j_call: TRBJ2-1
v_call: TRBV4-1
d_call: TRBD1
cdr3_aa: CASSQPRTGIRNEQFF
cdr3_nt: TGCGCCAGCAGCCAACCCAGGACAGGGATAAGAAATGAGCAGTTCTTC